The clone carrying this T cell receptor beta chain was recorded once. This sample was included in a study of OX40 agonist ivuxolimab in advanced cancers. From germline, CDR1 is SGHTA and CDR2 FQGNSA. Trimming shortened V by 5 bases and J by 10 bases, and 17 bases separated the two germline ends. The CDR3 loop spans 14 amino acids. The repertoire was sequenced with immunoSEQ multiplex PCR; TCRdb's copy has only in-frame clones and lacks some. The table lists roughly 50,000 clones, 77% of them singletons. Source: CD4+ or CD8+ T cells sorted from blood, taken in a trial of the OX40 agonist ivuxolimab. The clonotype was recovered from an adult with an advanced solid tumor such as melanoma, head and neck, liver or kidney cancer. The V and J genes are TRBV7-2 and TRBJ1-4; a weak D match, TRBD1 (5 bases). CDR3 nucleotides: TGTGCCAGCAGCCCACAACCGGGGGGAGGAAAACTGTTTTTT. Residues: CASSPQPGGGKLFF.